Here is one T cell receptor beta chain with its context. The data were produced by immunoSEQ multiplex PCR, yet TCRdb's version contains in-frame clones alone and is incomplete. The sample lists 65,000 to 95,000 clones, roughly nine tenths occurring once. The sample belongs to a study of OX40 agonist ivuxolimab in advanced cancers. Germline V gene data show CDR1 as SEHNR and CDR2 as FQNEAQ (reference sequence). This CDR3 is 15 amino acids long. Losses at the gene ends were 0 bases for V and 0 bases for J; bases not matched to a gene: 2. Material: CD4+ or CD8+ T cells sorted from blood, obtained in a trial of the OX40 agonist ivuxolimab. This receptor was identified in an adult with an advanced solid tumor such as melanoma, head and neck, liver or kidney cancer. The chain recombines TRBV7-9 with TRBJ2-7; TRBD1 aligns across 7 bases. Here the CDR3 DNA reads TGTGCCAGCAGCTTAGCCGGGACAGCCTCCTACGAGCAGTACTTC. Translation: CASSLAGTASYEQYF. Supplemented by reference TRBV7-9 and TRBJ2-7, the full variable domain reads DTGVSQNPRHKITKRGQNVTFRCDPISEHNRLYWYRQTLGQGPEFLTYFQNEAQLEKSRLLSDRFSAERPKGSFSTLEIQRTEQGDSAMYLCASSLAGTASYEQYFGPGTRLTVT.